Listed below are T cell receptor beta chains from one sample, sequenced in a study of cytomegalovirus exposure and HLA in healthy donors. Method: immunoSEQ multiplex PCR; TCRdb's copy keeps in-frame clones and lacks some. Its table records about 88,000 clones. Sequences were obtained from PBMCs. These receptors were taken from a girl between 10 and 17 years old in good health and CMV-seropositive. CDR3s include the opening cysteine and the closing phenylalanine or tryptophan. Fields, in order: J gene, V gene, D gene, CDR3 DNA, CDR3 protein. A D gene is named only where the DNA matches it firmly.

j_call: TRBJ1-1
v_call: TRBV19
d_call: -
cdr3_nt: TGTGCCAGTAGTATCATCTCCGGGGTAACTGAAGCTTTCTTT
cdr3_aa: CASSIISGVTEAFF

j_call: TRBJ1-1
v_call: TRBV5-1
d_call: -
cdr3_nt: TGCGCCAGCAGTACCGGACCCGGAGGCACTGAAGCTTTCTTT
cdr3_aa: CASSTGPGGTEAFF

j_call: TRBJ2-7
v_call: TRBV7-9
d_call: TRBD2
cdr3_nt: TGTGCCAGCAGCTTATTAGCGGGGGGCTACGAGCAGTACTTC
cdr3_aa: CASSLLAGGYEQYF

j_call: TRBJ1-2
v_call: TRBV29-1
d_call: -
cdr3_nt: TGCAGCGTTGAAAACCCTGGAGGGGGCTACACCTTC
cdr3_aa: CSVENPGGGYTF

j_call: TRBJ2-5
v_call: TRBV4-2
d_call: -
cdr3_nt: TGTGCCAGCAGCCCGACTAGGGGAGAAGACCAAGAGACCCAGTACTTC
cdr3_aa: CASSPTRGEDQETQYF

j_call: TRBJ1-1
v_call: TRBV5-6
d_call: TRBD1
cdr3_nt: TGTGCCAGCAGCCCGGGGACAGCTGAAGCTTTCTTT
cdr3_aa: CASSPGTAEAFF

j_call: TRBJ1-1
v_call: TRBV25-1
d_call: TRBD1
cdr3_nt: TGTGCCAGCAGTGAGGGGAACAGGGGCGACACTGAAGCTTTCTTT
cdr3_aa: CASSEGNRGDTEAFF

j_call: TRBJ2-7
v_call: TRBV5-1
d_call: TRBD1
cdr3_nt: TGCGCCAGCAGCTTGGGTGGTATGGGGACAGGGAGCTACGAGCAGTACTTC
cdr3_aa: CASSLGGMGTGSYEQYF

j_call: TRBJ2-5
v_call: TRBV7-7
d_call: TRBD2
cdr3_nt: TGTGCTAGCAGCTTAAGCGGGGGAGAGACCCAGTACTTC
cdr3_aa: CASSLSGGETQYF

j_call: TRBJ1-1
v_call: TRBV19
d_call: -
cdr3_nt: TGTGCCAGTAGTCAGGGGATCTACACTGAAGCTTTCTTT
cdr3_aa: CASSQGIYTEAFF

j_call: TRBJ1-3
v_call: TRBV18
d_call: -
cdr3_nt: TGTGCCAGCTCCCGTGAGGGGGCTGGAAACACCATATATTTT
cdr3_aa: CASSREGAGNTIYF

j_call: TRBJ1-1
v_call: TRBV7-2
d_call: -
cdr3_nt: TGTGCCAGCAGCTTAGCTTTTGGAACAGGACGACTGGGAACTGAAGCTTTCTTT
cdr3_aa: CASSLAFGTGRLGTEAFF

j_call: TRBJ1-1
v_call: TRBV2
d_call: TRBD1
cdr3_nt: TGTGCCAGCAGTGAACGGGGACAGGGGTACACTGAAGCTTTCTTT
cdr3_aa: CASSERGQGYTEAFF

j_call: TRBJ2-6
v_call: TRBV18
d_call: -
cdr3_nt: TGTGCCAGCTCACCTGGACTCTTTGGGGCCAACGTCCTGACTTTC
cdr3_aa: CASSPGLFGANVLTF

j_call: TRBJ1-3
v_call: TRBV28
d_call: -
cdr3_nt: TGTGCCAGCAGTGGGCCTTTTCCCCGAAACACCATATATTTT
cdr3_aa: CASSGPFPRNTIYF

j_call: TRBJ1-1
v_call: TRBV4-3
d_call: -
cdr3_nt: TGCGCCAGCAGCCAAGAACAAGGGGAAAAAGCTTTCTTT
cdr3_aa: CASSQEQGEKAFF

j_call: TRBJ1-1
v_call: TRBV7-9
d_call: -
cdr3_nt: TGTGCCAGCAGCCCCTGGGGAGGGACGAACACTGAAGCTTTCTTT
cdr3_aa: CASSPWGGTNTEAFF

j_call: TRBJ1-2
v_call: TRBV7-9
d_call: -
cdr3_nt: TGTGCCAGCAGCTTACCGCAGGGCGCGGACTATGGCTACACCTTC
cdr3_aa: CASSLPQGADYGYTF

j_call: TRBJ2-7
v_call: TRBV11-2
d_call: TRBD1
cdr3_nt: TGTGCCAGCAGCTTGACAGGGTCAACGAACGAGCAGTACTTC
cdr3_aa: CASSLTGSTNEQYF

j_call: TRBJ2-2
v_call: TRBV29-1
d_call: TRBD2
cdr3_nt: TGCAGCGTCTTACTAGCGGGGGCGAACACCGGGGAGCTGTTTTTT
cdr3_aa: CSVLLAGANTGELFF

j_call: TRBJ2-1
v_call: TRBV28
d_call: -
cdr3_nt: TGTGCCAGCAGGGGAGGGACAGGAGCCTACAATGAGCAGTTCTTC
cdr3_aa: CASRGGTGAYNEQFF

j_call: TRBJ1-1
v_call: TRBV4-1
d_call: TRBD1
cdr3_nt: TGCGCCAGCAGCCAAGTGGGACAGCAGAACACTGAAGCTTTCTTT
cdr3_aa: CASSQVGQQNTEAFF

j_call: TRBJ2-3
v_call: TRBV9
d_call: -
cdr3_nt: TGTGCCAGCAGCCCAGGACAGACAACTAGCACAGATACGCAGTATTTT
cdr3_aa: CASSPGQTTSTDTQYF

j_call: TRBJ1-1
v_call: TRBV7-3
d_call: -
cdr3_nt: TGTGCCAGCAGTTCCACCGACACCACTGAAGCTTTCTTT
cdr3_aa: CASSSTDTTEAFF

j_call: TRBJ2-7
v_call: TRBV2
d_call: -
cdr3_nt: TGTGCCAGCGGAGCAGGGCTCTACGAGCAGTACTTC
cdr3_aa: CASGAGLYEQYF

j_call: TRBJ1-2
v_call: TRBV10-3
d_call: TRBD1
cdr3_nt: TGTGCCACCTACCCCACCACCGACAGGGCGGATGGCTACACCTTC
cdr3_aa: CATYPTTDRADGYTF

j_call: TRBJ2-6
v_call: TRBV19
d_call: -
cdr3_nt: TGTGCCAGCCGAATACAGGGGGCCAACGTCCTGACTTTC
cdr3_aa: CASRIQGANVLTF

j_call: TRBJ1-6
v_call: TRBV2
d_call: TRBD1
cdr3_nt: TGTGCCTCTCAAGACCAACAGGGGAGTGATTCACCCCTCCACTTT
cdr3_aa: CASQDQQGSDSPLHF

j_call: TRBJ1-5
v_call: TRBV4-3
d_call: -
cdr3_nt: TGCGCCAGCAGCCAAGCGGTGGGCAGCAATCAGCCCCAGCATTTT
cdr3_aa: CASSQAVGSNQPQHF

j_call: TRBJ1-4
v_call: TRBV4-3
d_call: -
cdr3_nt: TGCGCCAGCAGCTTAGACATGAGGGCTGCTAATGAAAAACTGTTTTTT
cdr3_aa: CASSLDMRAANEKLFF

j_call: TRBJ1-2
v_call: TRBV28
d_call: TRBD1
cdr3_nt: TGTGCCAGCAGCCCCACCGACAAACCAGGGGGCTCGCCCTTC
cdr3_aa: CASSPTDKPGGSPF

j_call: TRBJ1-6
v_call: TRBV5-5
d_call: -
cdr3_nt: TGTGCCAGCAGCCCCGAACTGTACGGTAATAATTCACCCCTCCACTTT
cdr3_aa: CASSPELYGNNSPLHF

j_call: TRBJ1-1
v_call: TRBV29-1
d_call: TRBD1
cdr3_nt: TGCAGCGTTGAACGACAGGGTTTTGAAGCTTTCTTT
cdr3_aa: CSVERQGFEAFF

j_call: TRBJ2-7
v_call: TRBV12-2
d_call: -
cdr3_nt: TGTGCAAGTCGCTTAAGCGGGACTAGCGGTGCCTACGAGCAGTACTTC
cdr3_aa: CASRLSGTSGAYEQYF

j_call: TRBJ2-3
v_call: TRBV28
d_call: -
cdr3_nt: TGTGCCAGCAGTTTATTGTTGTCGGACAGCATCACGCAGTATTTT
cdr3_aa: CASSLLLSDSITQYF

j_call: TRBJ1-6
v_call: TRBV5-6
d_call: TRBD1
cdr3_nt: TGTGCCAGCAGCCCACGGGGACAGGGTAGCGCTAATTCACCCCTCCACTTT
cdr3_aa: CASSPRGQGSANSPLHF

j_call: TRBJ1-6
v_call: TRBV12-5
d_call: -
cdr3_nt: TGTGCTAGTGCCATGAGCGCGGGGGGGAATTCACCCCTCCACTTT
cdr3_aa: CASAMSAGGNSPLHF

j_call: TRBJ2-7
v_call: TRBV6-1
d_call: -
cdr3_nt: TGTGCCTCCAGGGGCGGGCCCGCCTACGAGCAGTACTTC
cdr3_aa: CASRGGPAYEQYF

j_call: TRBJ2-3
v_call: TRBV11-3
d_call: TRBD1
cdr3_nt: TGTGCCAGCAGCTTAACAGGGGGCACAGATACGCAGTATTTT
cdr3_aa: CASSLTGGTDTQYF

j_call: TRBJ2-7
v_call: TRBV7-6
d_call: TRBD2
cdr3_nt: TGTGCCAGCAGCACCGGCGGGGGCTACGAGCAGTACTTC
cdr3_aa: CASSTGGGYEQYF

j_call: TRBJ2-3
v_call: TRBV7-9
d_call: -
cdr3_nt: TGTGCCAGCAATACAATGTGGAGCACAGATACGCAGTATTTT
cdr3_aa: CASNTMWSTDTQYF

j_call: TRBJ2-1
v_call: TRBV7-3
d_call: -
cdr3_nt: TGTGCCAGCAGTCTATCTACTGCAGGCTCCTACAATGAGCAGTTCTTC
cdr3_aa: CASSLSTAGSYNEQFF

j_call: TRBJ1-2
v_call: TRBV9
d_call: -
cdr3_nt: TGTGCCAGCAGCGGAATTCAGCTGGGGGCTGGCTATGGCTACACCTTC
cdr3_aa: CASSGIQLGAGYGYTF

j_call: TRBJ1-2
v_call: TRBV13
d_call: -
cdr3_nt: TGTGCCAGCAGCCCCAGGGTTTCAGCTAACTATGGCTACACCTTC
cdr3_aa: CASSPRVSANYGYTF

j_call: TRBJ1-4
v_call: TRBV9
d_call: -
cdr3_nt: TGTGCCAGCAGCCCACGAGGGAGGGGCAATGAAAAACTGTTTTTT
cdr3_aa: CASSPRGRGNEKLFF

j_call: TRBJ2-7
v_call: TRBV5-1
d_call: -
cdr3_nt: TGCGCCAGCAGCCCAACGGCAGGGCGTCATTACGAGCAGTACTTC
cdr3_aa: CASSPTAGRHYEQYF

j_call: TRBJ2-1
v_call: TRBV4-3
d_call: TRBD1
cdr3_nt: TGCGCCAGCAGCCAAGATACAGGGGACAATGAGCAGTTCTTC
cdr3_aa: CASSQDTGDNEQFF

j_call: TRBJ2-4
v_call: TRBV23-1
d_call: -
cdr3_nt: TGCGCCAGCAGTCAATCCAAAGCAGGTCTGGGGGCGCCGACCAAAAACATTCAGTACTTC
cdr3_aa: CASSQSKAGLGAPTKNIQYF

j_call: TRBJ2-1
v_call: TRBV9
d_call: -
cdr3_nt: TGTGCCAGCAGCGTAGACGGCGGGCGGGGCCGCTACAATGAGCAGTTCTTC
cdr3_aa: CASSVDGGRGRYNEQFF

j_call: TRBJ2-1
v_call: TRBV7-2
d_call: TRBD2
cdr3_nt: TGTGCCAGCAGCGGTCGGGGGGGCCGGAGAAATGAGCAGTTCTTC
cdr3_aa: CASSGRGGRRNEQFF

j_call: TRBJ1-3
v_call: TRBV7-2
d_call: -
cdr3_nt: TGTGCCAGCAGTCTAGACAGAGCCATATATTTT
cdr3_aa: CASSLDRAIYF

j_call: TRBJ1-5
v_call: TRBV9
d_call: TRBD1
cdr3_nt: TGTGCCAGCAGCGTAGGCCAGGGGGCGAACCAGCCCCAGCATTTT
cdr3_aa: CASSVGQGANQPQHF